The 18 T cell receptor beta chains presented below share a single source sample, sequenced in a study of control samples from healthy donors and cancer patients. Sequenced by immunoSEQ multiplex PCR; TCRdb stores in-frame clones only, minus some. The table for this sample gives under 200,000 clones. The sequenced sample was blood. Receptor source: a woman aged 30 to 39 in good health.

This chain links TRBV6-5 with TRBJ1-1, with D possibly being TRBD1 (5 bases). The CDR3 length is 15 residues. Trimming removed 5 bases at V and 0 bases at J, with 13 bases between. Germline V lookup: CDR1 MNHEY, CDR2 SVGAGI. The CDR3: CASSRPGPLNTEAFF. The CDR3 DNA sequence: TGTGCCAGCAGTCGGCCGGGACCGCTGAACACTGAAGCTTTCTTT.

The rearrangement joins TRBV4-3 to TRBJ1-5; D call uncertain. CDR3 size: 14 residues. Germline loops: CDR1 LGHNA, CDR2 YSLEER. V shed 4 bases and J shed 0 bases, with 7 bases lying between them. CDR3: CASSPGDSNQPQHF. CDR3 sequence (DNA): TGCGCCAGCAGCCCGGGAGATAGCAATCAGCCCCAGCATTTT.

CDR3 in amino acids: CASSLRELAKNIQYF. The CDR3 nucleotides are TGTGCCAGCAGCCTAAGGGAACTAGCCAAAAACATTCAGTACTTC. The gene calls are TRBV6-6 and TRBJ2-4; no reliable D call. V shed 6 bases and J shed 0 bases, with 12 bases lying between them. The CDR3 runs 15 residues. Germline values: CDR1 MNHNY, CDR2 SVGAGI (reference sequence).

This chain links TRBV9 with TRBJ2-2, with TRBD2 as a possible D gene (5 bases). V shed 4 bases and J shed 4 bases, with 8 bases lying between them. Germline V gives CDR1 SGDLS, CDR2 YYNGEE. The CDR3 runs to 13 residues. CDR3 DNA: TGTGCCAGCAGCAGGGAGAGCACCGGGGAGCTGTTTTTT. Translation: CASSRESTGELFF.

This chain links TRBV19 with TRBJ2-7, with D perhaps TRBD1 (6 bases). V lost 6 bases to trimming and J lost 1 base, with 13 bases between them. Germline values: CDR1 LNHDA, CDR2 SQIVND (reference sequence). CDR3 length: 14 amino acids. CDR3 region: CASSVDRLSYEQYF. The DNA for the CDR3 is TGTGCCAGTAGCGTAGACAGGTTATCCTACGAGCAGTACTTC. Full variable domain (outside the CDR3, taken from reference TRBV19 and TRBJ2-7): DGGITQSPKYLFRKEGQNVTLSCEQNLNHDAMYWYRQDPGQGLRLIYYSQIVNDFQKGDIAEGYSVSREKKESFPLTVTSAQKNPTAFYLCASSVDRLSYEQYFGPGTRLTVT.

The chain links TRBV24-1 to TRBJ1-2; D unresolved. V dropped 1 base and J dropped 6 bases, with 8 bases sitting between them. This CDR3 is 13 amino acids long. In germline, CDR1 is KGHDR, CDR2 SFDVKD. This chain's CDR3 is CATSDFGADGYTF. CDR3 bases: TGTGCCACCAGTGATTTCGGCGCGGATGGCTACACCTTC.

J is TRBJ1-4 and V is TRBV2; 10 bases are shared with TRBD1. This CDR3 has 15 amino acids. Germline lookup yields CDR1 SNHLY and CDR2 FYNNEI. V was pared by 6 bases and J by 8 bases, with 9 bases of the junction left unmatched. CDR3 coding DNA: TGTGCCAGCAGGAACCCCGGGACAGGGGTGGAAAAACTGTTTTTT. It specifies CASRNPGTGVEKLFF.

The rearrangement links TRBV2 to TRBJ1-6; D ambiguous. CDR3 size: 14 residues. V lost 7 bases, J lost 7 bases, and 14 bases lay in between. Germline loops: CDR1 SNHLY, CDR2 FYNNEI. CDR3 sequence: CASTQQRLNSPLHF. In DNA, the CDR3 is TGTGCCAGCACCCAACAGAGGCTAAATTCACCCCTCCACTTT.

The V call is TRBV6-5, the J call TRBJ1-1; TRBD1 is a possible D gene (5 bases). Germline values: CDR1 MNHEY, CDR2 SVGAGI. The CDR3 is 15 residues long. Trimming removed 6 bases at V and 4 bases at J, with 18 bases between. The CDR3 DNA reads as TGTGCCAGCAGAGCCATGGGAGGGGTGGCCACTGAAGCTTTCTTT. Its protein is CASRAMGGVATEAFF.

Written as DNA, the CDR3 is TGTGCCAGCAGCCAACCCGGGACAGGAGCCTACCACTATGGCTACACCTTC. Amino acid sequence: CASSQPGTGAYHYGYTF. The V and J genes are TRBV14 and TRBJ1-2; 8 bases are a match to TRBD1. This CDR3 comprises 17 residues. The V gene's germline CDR1 is SGHDN and CDR2 FVKESK. J lost 3 bases, V lost 2 bases, and 11 bases had no gene match. Using reference TRBV14 and TRBJ1-2 for the parts outside the CDR3, the full variable domain is EAGVTQFPSHSVIEKGQTVTLRCDPISGHDNLYWYRRVMGKEIKFLLHFVKESKQDESGMPNNRFLAERTGGTYSTLKVQPAELEDSGVYFCASSQPGTGAYHYGYTFGSGTRLTVV.

The chain uses TRBV13 and TRBJ1-2; D is uncertain. Looked up from germline, CDR1 is PRHDT and CDR2 is FYEKMQ (reference sequence). The CDR3 sequence is 13 residues long. The V end lost 3 bases, the J end lost 8 bases, and 13 bases lay between the germline ends. The DNA for the CDR3 is TGTGCCAGCAGCTTCGGGCAGGCGAAGGGCTACACCTTC. Translated: CASSFGQAKGYTF.

J is TRBJ1-1 and V is TRBV28, with 8 bases that match TRBD1. V was pared by 6 bases and J by 2 bases, with 5 bases of the junction left unmatched. Germline CDR1 is MDHEN and CDR2 is SYDVKM. There are 14 residues in the CDR3. The CDR3 sequence: CASRPTGANTEAFF. The CDR3 DNA follows: TGTGCCAGCAGGCCGACAGGGGCCAACACTGAAGCTTTCTTT.

The genes are TRBV9 and TRBJ1-3; possible D gene TRBD1, 5 bases. This CDR3 region has 13 residues. The germline gives CDR1 SGDLS, CDR2 YYNGEE. V was clipped by 7 bases and J by 2 bases, with 10 bases between them. The CDR3 region has the DNA TGTGCCAGCGCGGGGACGCCTGGAAACACCATATATTTT. This codes for CASAGTPGNTIYF.

This chain uses TRBV6-5 with TRBJ1-1; tentative D call: TRBD1 (6 bases). Trimming stripped 10 bases from V and 11 bases from J, with 23 bases between. CDR1 is MNHEY, CDR2 SVGAGI, per germline. This CDR3 region has 13 residues. The CDR3 is CAIVPEGGRGAFF. CDR3 in DNA: TGTGCCATCGTGCCGGAGGGGGGGCGAGGGGCTTTCTTT.

The V call is TRBV5-5, the J call TRBJ1-6; maybe TRBD1 (5 bases). Germline loops: CDR1 SGHKS, CDR2 YYEKEE (reference sequence). This CDR3 is 16 amino acids long. V shed 7 bases and J shed 6 bases, with 20 bases lying between them. Here the CDR3 DNA reads TGTGCCAGCTCTATCATTCCAGGGCTGGGTAATTCACCCCTCCACTTT. The encoded protein is CASSIIPGLGNSPLHF.

The chain is built from TRBV5-4 and TRBJ2-5, with D perhaps matching TRBD1 or TRBD2 (6 bases each). The CDR3 has 14 residues. From germline, CDR1 is SGHNT and CDR2 YYREEE (reference sequence). The germline V and J ends were trimmed by 0 bases and 4 bases, with 10 bases remaining between them. The CDR3 DNA reads as TGTGCCAGCAGCTTGGAGGGGGGAGGAGAGACCCAGTACTTC. Translation gives CASSLEGGGETQYF.

V is TRBV12-3 or TRBV12-4 and J is TRBJ1-1, with unresolved D. V lost 3 bases and J 7 bases, leaving 12 bases between the germline ends. The CDR3 runs to 13 residues. Written as DNA, the CDR3 is TGTGCCAGCAGTTTCATCGGCGACATTGAAGCTTTCTTT. This sequence encodes CASSFIGDIEAFF.

The chain recombines TRBV6-5 with TRBJ1-6, with no clear D. The length of the CDR3 is 16 residues. CDR1 is MNHEY, CDR2 SVGAGI, per germline. Trimming removed 4 bases from V and 7 bases from J, with 17 bases in between. The chain's CDR3 is CASSSRTAVSNSPLHF. CDR3 nucleotides: TGTGCCAGCAGTTCTCGCACGGCGGTGAGCAATTCACCCCTCCACTTT.